These T cell receptor beta chains were read from a single sample in a study of T cells in Graves' hyperthyroidism and ophthalmopathy. Each CDR3 protein gets one entry after TCRdb re-called the multiplex PCR reads with MiXCR. Of 300,000 to 350,000 distinct CDR3 sequences in the sample, around a sixth were seen once. The sample consisted of blood. Receptors originate from a woman aged 45 to 65 with Graves' hyperthyroidism. The conserved cysteine and the conserved F or W are not part of the CDR3 here. The D gene is left open where the match is weak. Not all rows give a size; the values are once, few, many and, for expanded clones, a class.

>TRBJ2-1|.|.|TRBV11-2
ASSWDLSYNEQF
>TRBJ2-3|.|.|TRBV6-1
ASKLEGQGADTQY
>TRBJ2-5|.|few|TRBV3-1
ASSQAARQETQY
>TRBJ2-3|TRBD1|many|TRBV18
ASSPGQGTIDTQY
>TRBJ1-6|.|.|TRBV5-5
ASSLWAVQGPHVNSPLH
>TRBJ2-1|.|few|TRBV6-2/TRBV6-3
ASSTSTERQF
>TRBJ1-1|.|few|TRBV5-4
AGGENWSGEAF
>TRBJ1-5|TRBD1|.|TRBV30
AWSDRGQPQH
>TRBJ1-4|.|.|TRBV5-1
GSSFGPSNEKLF
>TRBJ2-7|TRBD1|many|TRBV2
ASSRRTGRDYEQY
>TRBJ1-5|.|.|TRBV2
ASSEDVHSNQPQH
>TRBJ2-1|.|.|TRBV6-5
ASSYGDGEQF
>TRBJ2-5|TRBD2|many|TRBV28
ASSPASLAGDETQY
>TRBJ2-2|TRBD2|few|TRBV27
ASRQLLATTGELF
>TRBJ2-1|TRBD1|many|TRBV5-5
ASSLVGQEYNEQF
>TRBJ1-4|TRBD1|few|TRBV10-3
AISEGQEHEKLF
>TRBJ2-1|.|many|TRBV11-2
ASSLWKRKHNEQF
>TRBJ2-3|TRBD1|many|TRBV7-3
ASSTGGVRDTQY
>.|.|few|TRBV7-9
ASSLAVLAYEQF
>TRBJ2-1|TRBD2|.|TRBV7-6
ASSPTSEYEQF
>TRBJ2-7|.|few|TRBV5-1
ASSLLPAGEQY
>TRBJ2-7|.|many|TRBV11-2
ASSQVGLRSYEQY
>TRBJ1-2|TRBD1|many|TRBV2
ASRGTAANYGYT
>TRBJ2-3|.|.|TRBV20-1
SARFVDTQY
>TRBJ1-4|.|once|TRBV9
ASSVTEQNEKLF
>TRBJ2-1|TRBD2|.|TRBV20-1
SARSLAGGTYNEQF
>TRBJ2-1|.|.|TRBV10-3
AISDGGTGGF
>TRBJ1-1|.|many|TRBV9
ASSPEGSNTEAF
>TRBJ2-1|TRBD1|.|TRBV7-3
ASSPRTGPSSGNEQF
>TRBJ1-3|.|.|TRBV6-1
ASGIVLGASGNTIY
>TRBJ2-5|TRBD2|few|TRBV3-1
ASSQERTSGAPGETQY
>TRBJ2-1|.|.|TRBV19
ASSDFSSYNEQF
>TRBJ1-5|TRBD1|.|TRBV27
ASSFLRGRNQPQH
>TRBJ1-2|TRBD1|.|TRBV20-1
SAKEMGQNLGYT
>TRBJ2-7|TRBD2|.|TRBV7-2
ASSRGPSGRDTISSYEQY
>TRBJ1-5|.|.|TRBV28
ASSLSGSGGGNQPQH
>TRBJ1-1|TRBD1|many|TRBV11-1
ASSYGTGDAEAF
>TRBJ2-3|TRBD2|.|TRBV20-1
SATSGRTDTQY
>TRBJ2-3|TRBD2|many|TRBV2
ASQRGTDTDTQY
>TRBJ2-7|TRBD2|many|TRBV3-1
ASSQDATSGYEQY
>TRBJ2-5|.|many|TRBV2
ASSDGWQETQY
>TRBJ1-6|.|.|TRBV5-1
ASSSSGGMSSYNSPLH
>TRBJ2-1|.|.|TRBV6-5
ASSYSDNNEQF
>TRBJ2-5|.|few|TRBV20-1
SGAGDYQETQY
>TRBJ2-1|.|few|TRBV4-1
ASSQVADSSYNEQF
>TRBJ1-6|.|.|TRBV4-1
ASSQDRGEAYNSPLH
>TRBJ2-1|.|.|TRBV6-1
ASTRGSSGSSYNEQF
>TRBJ1-1|.|many|TRBV12-3/TRBV12-4
ASSPDMGPTEAF
>TRBJ1-3|.|.|TRBV19
ASSRSLGNTIY
>TRBJ1-5|TRBD1|few|TRBV5-1
ASSLGARGENQPQH
>TRBJ2-5|.|many|TRBV5-4
ASSSTGETQY
>TRBJ1-5|TRBD1|few|TRBV20-1
SAWTGSQPQH